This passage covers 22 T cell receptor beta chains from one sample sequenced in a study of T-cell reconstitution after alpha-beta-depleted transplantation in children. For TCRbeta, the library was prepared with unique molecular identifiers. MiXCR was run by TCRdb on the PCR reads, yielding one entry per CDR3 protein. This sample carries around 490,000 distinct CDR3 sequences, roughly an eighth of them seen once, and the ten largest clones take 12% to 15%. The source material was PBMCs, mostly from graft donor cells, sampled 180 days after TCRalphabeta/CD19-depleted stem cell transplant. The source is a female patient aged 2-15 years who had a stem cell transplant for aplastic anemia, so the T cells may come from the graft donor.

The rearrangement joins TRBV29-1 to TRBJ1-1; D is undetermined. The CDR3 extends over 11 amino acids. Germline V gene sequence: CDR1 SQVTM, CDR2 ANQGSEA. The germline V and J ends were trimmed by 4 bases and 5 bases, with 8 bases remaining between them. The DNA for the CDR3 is TGCAGCGTTGCGCGGCGGACTGAAGCTTTCTTT. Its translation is CSVARRTEAFF.

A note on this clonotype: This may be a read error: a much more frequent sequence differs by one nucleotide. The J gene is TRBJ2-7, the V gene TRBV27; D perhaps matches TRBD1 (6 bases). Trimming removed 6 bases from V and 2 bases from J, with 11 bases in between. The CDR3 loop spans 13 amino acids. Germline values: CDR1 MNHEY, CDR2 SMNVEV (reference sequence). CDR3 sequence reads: CASSRTVAYEQYF. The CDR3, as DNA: TGTGCCAGCAGCAGGACAGTGGCCTACGAGCAGTACTTC.

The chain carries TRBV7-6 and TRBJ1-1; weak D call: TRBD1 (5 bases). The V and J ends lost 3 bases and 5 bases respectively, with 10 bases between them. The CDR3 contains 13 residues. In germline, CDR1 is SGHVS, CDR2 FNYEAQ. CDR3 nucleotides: TGTGCCAGCAGCTTCCAATGGGGGACTGAAGCTTTCTTT. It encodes CASSFQWGTEAFF.

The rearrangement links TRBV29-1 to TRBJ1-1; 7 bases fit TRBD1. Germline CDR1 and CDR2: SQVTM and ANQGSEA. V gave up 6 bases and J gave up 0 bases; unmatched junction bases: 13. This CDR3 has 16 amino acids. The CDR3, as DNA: TGCAGCGTGAGGGGGCGGGGGCAGGGTATGAACACTGAAGCTTTCTTT. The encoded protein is CSVRGRGQGMNTEAFF.

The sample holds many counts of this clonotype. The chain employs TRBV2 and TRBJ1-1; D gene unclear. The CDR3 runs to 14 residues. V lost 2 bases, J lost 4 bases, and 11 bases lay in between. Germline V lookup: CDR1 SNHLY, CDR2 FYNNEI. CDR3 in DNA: TGTGCCAGCAGTGAAAGGGTGGAGGGCACTGAAGCTTTCTTT. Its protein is CASSERVEGTEAFF.

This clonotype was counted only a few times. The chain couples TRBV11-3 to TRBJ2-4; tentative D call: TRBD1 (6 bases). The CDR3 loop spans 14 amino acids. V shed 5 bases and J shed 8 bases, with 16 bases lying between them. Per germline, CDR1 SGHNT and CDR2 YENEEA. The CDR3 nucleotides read TGTGCCAGCAGCCCGCGTACAGGGTTTGACATTCAGTACTTC. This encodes CASSPRTGFDIQYF.

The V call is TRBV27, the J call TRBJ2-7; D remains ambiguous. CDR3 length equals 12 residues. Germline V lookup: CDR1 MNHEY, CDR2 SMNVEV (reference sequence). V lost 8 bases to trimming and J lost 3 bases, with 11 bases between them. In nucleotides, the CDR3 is TGTGCCAGCCTAGGGCAAAACTACGAGCAGTACTTC. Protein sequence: CASLGQNYEQYF.

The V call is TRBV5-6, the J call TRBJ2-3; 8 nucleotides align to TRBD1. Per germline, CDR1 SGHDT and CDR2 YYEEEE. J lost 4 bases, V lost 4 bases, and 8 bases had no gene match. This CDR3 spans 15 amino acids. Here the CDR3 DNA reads TGTGCCAGCAGCATTGTCCAGGGGGCGTCAGATACGCAGTATTTT. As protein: CASSIVQGASDTQYF.

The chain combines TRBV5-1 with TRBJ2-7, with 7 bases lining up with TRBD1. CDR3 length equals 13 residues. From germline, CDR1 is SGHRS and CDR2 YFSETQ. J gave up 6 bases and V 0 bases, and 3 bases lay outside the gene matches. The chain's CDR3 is CASSLGDRAEQYV. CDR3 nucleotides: TGCGCCAGCAGCTTGGGTGACAGGGCCGAGCAGTACGTC.

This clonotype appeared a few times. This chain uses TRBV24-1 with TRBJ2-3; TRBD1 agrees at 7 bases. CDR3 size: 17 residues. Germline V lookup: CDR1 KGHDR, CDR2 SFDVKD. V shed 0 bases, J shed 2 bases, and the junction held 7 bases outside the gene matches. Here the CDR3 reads CATSDLRTGLDTDTQYF. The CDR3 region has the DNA TGTGCCACCAGTGATTTGAGGACAGGTCTGGACACAGATACGCAGTATTTT.

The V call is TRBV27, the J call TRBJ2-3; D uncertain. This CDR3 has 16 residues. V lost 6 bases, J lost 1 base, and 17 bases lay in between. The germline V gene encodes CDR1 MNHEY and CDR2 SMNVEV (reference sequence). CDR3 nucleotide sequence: TGTGCCAGCAGGGAGCTAGTTGAGTACGGCACAGATACGCAGTATTTT. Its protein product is CASRELVEYGTDTQYF.

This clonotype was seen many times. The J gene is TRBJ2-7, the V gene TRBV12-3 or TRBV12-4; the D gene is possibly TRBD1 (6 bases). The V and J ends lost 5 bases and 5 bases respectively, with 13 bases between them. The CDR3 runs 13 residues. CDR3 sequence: CASSIQGINEQYF. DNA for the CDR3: TGTGCCAGCAGTATACAGGGTATCAACGAGCAGTACTTC.

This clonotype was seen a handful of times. Written as DNA, the CDR3 is TGTGCCAGCAGCCGGCGGACGCGGACTCCCTCCTACAATGAGCAGTTCTTC. Its protein is CASSRRTRTPSYNEQFF. The rearrangement links TRBV4-2 to TRBJ2-1; TRBD2 might be the D (5 bases). Germline assignment: CDR1 LGHNA and CDR2 YNFKEQ. This CDR3 is built from 17 residues. V was pared by 4 bases and J by 0 bases, with 16 bases between.

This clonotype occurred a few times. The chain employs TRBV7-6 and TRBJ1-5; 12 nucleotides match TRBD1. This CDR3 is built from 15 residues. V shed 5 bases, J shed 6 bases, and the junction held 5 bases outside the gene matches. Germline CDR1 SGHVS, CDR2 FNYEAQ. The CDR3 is CASSRGQGAGQPQHF. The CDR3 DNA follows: TGTGCCAGCAGCAGGGGACAGGGGGCAGGTCAGCCCCAGCATTTT.

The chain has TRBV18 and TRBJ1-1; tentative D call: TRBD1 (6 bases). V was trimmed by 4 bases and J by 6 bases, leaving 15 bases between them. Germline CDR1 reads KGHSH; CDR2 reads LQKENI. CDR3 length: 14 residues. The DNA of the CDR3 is TGTGCCAGCTCACGACAGGAATCTAACGCTGAAGCTTTCTTT. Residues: CASSRQESNAEAFF.

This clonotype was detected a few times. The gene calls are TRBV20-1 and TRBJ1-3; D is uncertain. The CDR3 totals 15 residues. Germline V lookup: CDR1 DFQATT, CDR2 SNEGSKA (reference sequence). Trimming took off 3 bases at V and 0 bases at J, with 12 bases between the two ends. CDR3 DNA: TGCAGTGCTAGTCCTTTCCGTTACTCTGGAAACACCATATATTTT. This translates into CSASPFRYSGNTIYF.

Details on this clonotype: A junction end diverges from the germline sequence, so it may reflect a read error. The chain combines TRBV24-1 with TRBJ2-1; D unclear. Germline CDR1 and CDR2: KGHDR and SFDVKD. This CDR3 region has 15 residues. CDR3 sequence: CAASDPRTDYNEQFF. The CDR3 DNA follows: TGTGCCGCCAGTGATCCTAGGACGGATTACAATGAGCAGTTCTTC.

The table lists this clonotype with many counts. The CDR3 coding sequence is TGTGCCAGCAGCCGGGACAGACTCTACGAGCAGTACTTC. Translating gives CASSRDRLYEQYF. The chain links TRBV6-2 or TRBV6-3 to TRBJ2-7; 7 bases line up with TRBD1. V shed 6 bases, J shed 3 bases, and the junction held 5 bases outside the gene matches. The CDR3 covers 13 residues. Germline lookup yields CDR1 MNHEY and CDR2 SVGEGT.

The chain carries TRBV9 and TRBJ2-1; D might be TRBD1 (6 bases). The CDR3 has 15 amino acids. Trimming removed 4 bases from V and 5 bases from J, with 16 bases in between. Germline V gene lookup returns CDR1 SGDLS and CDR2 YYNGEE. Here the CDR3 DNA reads TGTGCCAGCAGCATGGCCGGGACAACCCACAATGAGCAGTTCTTC. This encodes CASSMAGTTHNEQFF.

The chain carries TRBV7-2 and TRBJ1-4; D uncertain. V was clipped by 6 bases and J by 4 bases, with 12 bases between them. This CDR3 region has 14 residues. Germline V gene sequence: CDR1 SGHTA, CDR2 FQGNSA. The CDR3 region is CASRKGSYNEKLFF. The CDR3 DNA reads TGTGCCAGCAGGAAGGGCAGTTATAATGAAAAACTGTTTTTT.

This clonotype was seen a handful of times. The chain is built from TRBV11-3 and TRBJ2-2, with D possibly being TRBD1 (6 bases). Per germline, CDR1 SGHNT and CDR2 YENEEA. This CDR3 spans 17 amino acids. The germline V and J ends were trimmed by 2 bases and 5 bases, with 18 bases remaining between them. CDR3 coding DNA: TGTGCCAGCAGCTTACAGATGTGGGGGCGCGGGACCGGGGAGCTGTTTTTT. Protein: CASSLQMWGRGTGELFF.

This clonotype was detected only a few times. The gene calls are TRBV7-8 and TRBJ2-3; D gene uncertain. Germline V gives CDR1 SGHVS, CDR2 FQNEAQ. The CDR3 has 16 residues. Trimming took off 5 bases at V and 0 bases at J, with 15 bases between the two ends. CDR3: CASSRRWSESTDTQYF. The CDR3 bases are TGTGCCAGCAGCCGAAGGTGGAGTGAAAGCACAGATACGCAGTATTTT.